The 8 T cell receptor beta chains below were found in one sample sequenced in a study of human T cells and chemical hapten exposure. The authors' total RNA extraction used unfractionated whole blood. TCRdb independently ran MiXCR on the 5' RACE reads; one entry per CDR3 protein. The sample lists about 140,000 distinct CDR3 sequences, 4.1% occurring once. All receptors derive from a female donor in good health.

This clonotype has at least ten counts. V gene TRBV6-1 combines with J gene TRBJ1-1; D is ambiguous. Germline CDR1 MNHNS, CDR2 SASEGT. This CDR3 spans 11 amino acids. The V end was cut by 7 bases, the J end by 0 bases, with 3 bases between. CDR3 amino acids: CASMLNTEAFF. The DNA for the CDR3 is TGTGCCAGCATGTTGAACACTGAAGCTTTCTTT.

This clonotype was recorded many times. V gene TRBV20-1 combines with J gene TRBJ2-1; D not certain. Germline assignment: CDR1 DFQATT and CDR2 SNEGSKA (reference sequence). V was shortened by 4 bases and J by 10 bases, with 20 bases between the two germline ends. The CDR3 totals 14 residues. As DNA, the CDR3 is TGCAGTGCTACTCGTCCAGATCCCGGTCGGGAGCAGTTCTTC. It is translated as CSATRPDPGREQFF.

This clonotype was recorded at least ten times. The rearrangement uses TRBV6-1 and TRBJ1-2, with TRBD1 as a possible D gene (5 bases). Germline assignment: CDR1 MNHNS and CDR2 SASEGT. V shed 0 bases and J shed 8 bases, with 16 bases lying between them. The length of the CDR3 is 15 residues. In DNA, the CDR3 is TGTGCCAGCAGTGAAGCGGGAGGGGACCGAGGAGGCTACACCTTC. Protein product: CASSEAGGDRGGYTF.

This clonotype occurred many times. CDR3 region: CASSPTGTGGNEKLFF. The CDR3 DNA reads TGCGCCAGCAGCCCCACCGGGACAGGGGGCAACGAAAAACTGTTTTTT. The V and J genes are TRBV5-1 and TRBJ1-4, with 12 bases fitting TRBD1. Germline V gene data show CDR1 as SGHRS and CDR2 as YFSETQ. This CDR3 has 16 residues. With 4 bases clipped from V and 8 bases from J, the junction kept 9 bases outside the gene matches.

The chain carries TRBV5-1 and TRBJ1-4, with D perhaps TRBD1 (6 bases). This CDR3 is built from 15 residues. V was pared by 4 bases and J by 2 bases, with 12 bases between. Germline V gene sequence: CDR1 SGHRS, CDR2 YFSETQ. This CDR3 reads CASSIDRTTNEKLFF. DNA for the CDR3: TGCGCCAGCAGCATCGACAGGACGACTAATGAAAAACTGTTTTTT.

The CDR3 nucleotides read TGTGCCAGCAGGGACGGGGGGGCGTCCTACAATGAGCAGTTCTTC. Translating gives CASRDGGASYNEQFF. The chain has TRBV6-2 or TRBV6-3 and TRBJ2-1; TRBD2 matches at 8 bases. Unmatched junction bases numbered 5, after V lost 6 bases and J lost 1 base. The CDR3 sequence is 15 residues long. The V gene's germline CDR1 is MNHEY and CDR2 SVGEGT.

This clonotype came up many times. The CDR3 sequence: CASGVHAEAFF. CDR3 coding DNA: TGTGCTAGTGGGGTCCACGCTGAAGCTTTCTTT. V and J are TRBV12-5 and TRBJ1-1; D is unresolved. Germline V gives CDR1 LGHNT, CDR2 FRNRAP. V lost 6 bases and J 6 bases, leaving 8 bases between the germline ends. CDR3 size: 11 residues.

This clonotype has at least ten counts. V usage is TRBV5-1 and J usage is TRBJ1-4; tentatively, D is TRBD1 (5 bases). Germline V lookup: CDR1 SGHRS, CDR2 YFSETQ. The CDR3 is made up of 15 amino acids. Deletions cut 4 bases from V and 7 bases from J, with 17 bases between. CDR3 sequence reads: CASSATQGVGEKLFF. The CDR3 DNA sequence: TGCGCCAGCAGCGCGACTCAGGGAGTCGGTGAAAAACTGTTTTTT. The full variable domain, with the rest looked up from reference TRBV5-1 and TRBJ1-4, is KAGVTQTPRYLIKTRGQQVTLSCSPISGHRSVSWYQQTPGQGLQFLFEYFSETQRNKGNFPGRFSGRQFSNSRSEMNVSTLELGDSALYLCASSATQGVGEKLFFGSGTQLSVL.